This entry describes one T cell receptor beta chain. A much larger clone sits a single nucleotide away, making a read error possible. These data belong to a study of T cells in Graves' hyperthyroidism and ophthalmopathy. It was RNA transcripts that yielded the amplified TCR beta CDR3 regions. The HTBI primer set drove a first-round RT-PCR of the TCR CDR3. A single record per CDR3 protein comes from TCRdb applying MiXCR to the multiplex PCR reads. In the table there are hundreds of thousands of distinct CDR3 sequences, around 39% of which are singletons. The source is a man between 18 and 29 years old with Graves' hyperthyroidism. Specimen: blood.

This CDR3 is CASSGGSAGNTTYF. The CDR3 DNA is TGTGCCAGCAGCGGTGGGTCGGCTGGAAACACCACATATTTT. This chain joins TRBV9 and TRBJ1-3; D ambiguous. Germline V gene data show CDR1 as SGDLS and CDR2 as YYNGEE. This CDR3 has 14 amino acids.